This TCR beta chain was observed in a study of cytomegalovirus exposure and HLA in healthy donors. Whole-study context: T cells numbering around 190 million yielded 90 million to 140 million unique TCR beta sequences in an earlier analysis.

The PCR was carried out with 60 Vbeta primers and 13 Jbeta primers. Some clones are missing from TCRdb's copy, which holds only in-frame ones; the method was immunoSEQ multiplex PCR. The data contain 90,000 to 100,000 clones, approximately 76% of them singletons. Donors in the study were healthy people who gave bone marrow. Per germline, CDR1 SQVTM and CDR2 ANQGSEA. The trim removed 6 bases at V and 4 bases at J, leaving 12 bases unmatched. The CDR3 loop spans 14 amino acids. The clonotype originates from a woman aged 55-70 years in good health and CMV-seropositive. Sequencing used PBMCs. The chain combines TRBV29-1 with TRBJ2-7; 7 nucleotides align to TRBD1. The CDR3 DNA reads TGCAGCGTGAGGGCAACAGGGGTTGAGTACGAGCAGTACTTC. The encoded protein is CSVRATGVEYEQYF.